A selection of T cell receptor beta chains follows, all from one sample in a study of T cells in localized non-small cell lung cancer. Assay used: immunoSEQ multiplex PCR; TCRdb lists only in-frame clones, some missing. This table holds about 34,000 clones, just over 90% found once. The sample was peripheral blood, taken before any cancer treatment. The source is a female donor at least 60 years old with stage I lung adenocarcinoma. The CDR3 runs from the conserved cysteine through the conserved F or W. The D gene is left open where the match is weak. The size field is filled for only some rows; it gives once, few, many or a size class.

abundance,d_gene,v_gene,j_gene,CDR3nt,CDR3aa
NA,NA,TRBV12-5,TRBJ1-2,TGTGCTAGTGGTGCTGCAGGGTTAGGGCGCTATGGCTACACCTTC,CASGAAGLGRYGYTF
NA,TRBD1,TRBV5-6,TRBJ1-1,TGTGCCAGCAGCTTGGCCCCGACAGGGGGCTACACTGAAGCTTTCTTT,CASSLAPTGGYTEAFF
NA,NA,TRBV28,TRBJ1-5,TGTGCCAGCAGTTTCCCAAGTTTCGTCCAGGGACTTCACAGCAATCAGCCCCAGCATTTT,CASSFPSFVQGLHSNQPQHF
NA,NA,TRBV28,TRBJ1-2,TGTGCCAGCAGAATAAACTATGGCTACACCTTC,CASRINYGYTF
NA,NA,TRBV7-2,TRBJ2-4,TGTGCCAGCAGCTTGGGCTTACTAGCCAAAAACATTCAGTACTTC,CASSLGLLAKNIQYF
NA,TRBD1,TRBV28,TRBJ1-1,TGTGCCAGCAGTTCCCCCTCGACAGGGGGCAAAATCACTGAAGCTTTCTTT,CASSSPSTGGKITEAFF
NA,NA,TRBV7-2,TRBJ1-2,TGTGCCAGCAGCTTAGAGGACAGACAAACCTATGGCTACACCTTC,CASSLEDRQTYGYTF
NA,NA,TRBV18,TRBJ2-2,TGTGCCAGCTCGTCGAGGACCGCGAACACCGGGGAGCTGTTTTTT,CASSSRTANTGELFF
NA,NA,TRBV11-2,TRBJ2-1,TGTGCCAGCAGCAGGGCAGGGTACAATGAGCAGTTCTTC,CASSRAGYNEQFF
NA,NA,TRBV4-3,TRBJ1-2,TGCGCCAGCAGCCAAGCGAGGGACTATGGCTACACCTTC,CASSQARDYGYTF
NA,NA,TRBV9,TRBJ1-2,TGTGCCAGCAGCGCCGAATTAAGGCCCGGGGGCTACACCTTC,CASSAELRPGGYTF
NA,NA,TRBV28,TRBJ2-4,TGTGCCAGCAGTTCAAATGTGGGGCGCAAAAACATTCAGTACTTC,CASSSNVGRKNIQYF
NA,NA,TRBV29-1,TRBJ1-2,TGCAGCGCCATGTCGGGCGGTTCGTCCGGCTACACCTTC,CSAMSGGSSGYTF
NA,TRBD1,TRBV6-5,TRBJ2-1,TGTGCCAGCAGTTACCTTGGACAGGGTCCGTTCTTC,CASSYLGQGPFF
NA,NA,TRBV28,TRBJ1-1,TGTGCCAGCAGTTTACCCGGGACATCCCTAAGCACTTACGAAGGGGTCGGTGAAGCTTTCTTT,CASSLPGTSLSTYEGVGEAFF
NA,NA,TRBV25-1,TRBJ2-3,TGTGCCAGCAGTGAGTGGACGGATACGCAGTATTTT,CASSEWTDTQYF
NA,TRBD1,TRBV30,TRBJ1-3,TGTGCCTGGGAGATCGGGACAGGAGTCCTCTCTGGAAACACCATATATTTT,CAWEIGTGVLSGNTIYF
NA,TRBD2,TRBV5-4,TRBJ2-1,TGTGCCAGCAGCCTGGGACTAGCGGGAGGGCCGGGTTTCAATGAGCAGTTCTTC,CASSLGLAGGPGFNEQFF
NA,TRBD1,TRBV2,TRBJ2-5,TGTGCCAGCAGATCACCGGGACAGGGTTTGGCCCAGTACTTC,CASRSPGQGLAQYF
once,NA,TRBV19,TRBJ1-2,TGTGCCAGTAGTACCCTCGGGGGCTCTGGCTACACCTTC,CASSTLGGSGYTF
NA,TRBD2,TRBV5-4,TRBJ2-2,TGTGCCAGCAGCTTGGCCGGGGTTAGCGGGAGGGCTCACACCGGGGAGCTGTTTTTT,CASSLAGVSGRAHTGELFF
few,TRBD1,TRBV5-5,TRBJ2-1,TGTGCCAGCAGCCAGGGACAGGGTATCGACAATGAGCAGTTCTTC,CASSQGQGIDNEQFF
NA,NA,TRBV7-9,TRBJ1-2,TGTGCCAGCAGCTACCGAGGGAGGGGGATCTATGGCTACACCTTC,CASSYRGRGIYGYTF
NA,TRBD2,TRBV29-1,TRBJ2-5,TGCAGCGTGGAGCCGGGACTAGCGGCTTTCAAGACCCAGTACTTC,CSVEPGLAAFKTQYF